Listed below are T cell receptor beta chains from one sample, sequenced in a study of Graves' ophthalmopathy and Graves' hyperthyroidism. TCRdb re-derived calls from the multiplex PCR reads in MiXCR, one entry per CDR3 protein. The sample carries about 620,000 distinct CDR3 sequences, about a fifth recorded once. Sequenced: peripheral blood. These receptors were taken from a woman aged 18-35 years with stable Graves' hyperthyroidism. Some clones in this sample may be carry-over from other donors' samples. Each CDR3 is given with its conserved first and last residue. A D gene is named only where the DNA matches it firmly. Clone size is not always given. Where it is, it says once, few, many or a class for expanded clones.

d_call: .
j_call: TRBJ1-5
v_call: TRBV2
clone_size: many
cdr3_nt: TGTGCCAGCAGTGAAGCGCGGGGGAACTATCAGCCCCAGCATTTT
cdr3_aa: CASSEARGNYQPQHF

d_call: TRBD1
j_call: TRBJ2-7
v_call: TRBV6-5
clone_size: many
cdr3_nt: TGTGCCAGCAGGTTAGACAGGGGGCGTAACGAGCAGTACTTC
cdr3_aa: CASRLDRGRNEQYF

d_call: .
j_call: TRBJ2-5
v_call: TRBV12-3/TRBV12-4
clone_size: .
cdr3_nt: TGTGCCAGCAGTCGCGGGGACTTCCAAGAGACCCAGTACTTC
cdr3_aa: CASSRGDFQETQYF

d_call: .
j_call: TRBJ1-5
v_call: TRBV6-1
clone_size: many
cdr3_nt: TGTGCCAGCAGTAAGAGTTGGGGTAGCAATCAGCCCCAGCATTTT
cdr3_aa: CASSKSWGSNQPQHF

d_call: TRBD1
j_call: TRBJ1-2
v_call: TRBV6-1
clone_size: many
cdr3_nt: TGTGCCAGCAGTGAAAGACCATACAGGGGGCGTCACTTC
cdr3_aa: CASSERPYRGRHF

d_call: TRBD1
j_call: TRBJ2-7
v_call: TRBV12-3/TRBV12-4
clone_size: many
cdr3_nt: TGTGCCAGCAGTTTAGGGTCCGGGACAGGGAAGGCCTACGAGCAGTACTTC
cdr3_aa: CASSLGSGTGKAYEQYF

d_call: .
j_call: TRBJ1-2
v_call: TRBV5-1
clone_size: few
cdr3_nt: TGCGCCAGCAGCTTGGGGTCTGGGGTATACTATGGCTACACCTTC
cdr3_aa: CASSLGSGVYYGYTF

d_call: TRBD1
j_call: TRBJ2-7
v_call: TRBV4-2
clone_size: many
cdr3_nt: TGTGCCAGCAGCCAAACCGGGACAGGGATCTACGAGCAGTACTTC
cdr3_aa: CASSQTGTGIYEQYF

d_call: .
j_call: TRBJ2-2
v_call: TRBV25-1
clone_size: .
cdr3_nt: TGTGCCAGCAGTAGGAAGGCAGGGACCTACACCGGGGAGCTGTTTTTT
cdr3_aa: CASSRKAGTYTGELFF

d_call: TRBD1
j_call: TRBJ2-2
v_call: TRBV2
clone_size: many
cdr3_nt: TGTGCCAGCAGTCCCGGGACAGGGCCGAACACCGGGGAGCTGTTTTTT
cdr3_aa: CASSPGTGPNTGELFF

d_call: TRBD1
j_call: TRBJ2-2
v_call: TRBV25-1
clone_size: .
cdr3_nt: TGTGCCAGCAGTGAGAACTGGGACAGGAGAGACACCGGGGAGCTGTTTTTT
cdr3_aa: CASSENWDRRDTGELFF

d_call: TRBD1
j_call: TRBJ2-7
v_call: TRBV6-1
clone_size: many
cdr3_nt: TGTGCCAGCAGTAAGGAGACAGGGGCAACCTACGAGCAGTACTTC
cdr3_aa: CASSKETGATYEQYF

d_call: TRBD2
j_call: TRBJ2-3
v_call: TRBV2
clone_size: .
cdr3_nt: TGTGCCAGCACCCAACTAGTCGGGGGGACAGATACGCAGTATTTT
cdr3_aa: CASTQLVGGTDTQYF

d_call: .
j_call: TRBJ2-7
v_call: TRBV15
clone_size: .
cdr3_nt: TGTGCCACCAGCAGTCTCTCCTACGAGCAGTACTTC
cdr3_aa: CATSSLSYEQYF

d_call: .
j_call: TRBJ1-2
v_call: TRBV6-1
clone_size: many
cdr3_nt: TGTGCCAGCAGTGGGTCGGCCTATGGCTACACCTTC
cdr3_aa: CASSGSAYGYTF

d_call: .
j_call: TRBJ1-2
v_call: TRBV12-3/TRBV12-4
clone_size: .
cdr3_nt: TGTGCCAGCAGCCGGATAGTTAACTATGGTTACACCTTC
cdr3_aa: CASSRIVNYGYTF

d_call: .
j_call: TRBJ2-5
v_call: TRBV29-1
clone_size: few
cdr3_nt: TGCAGCGGCCGGACTTATATGGAGACCCAGTACTTC
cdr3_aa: CSGRTYMETQYF

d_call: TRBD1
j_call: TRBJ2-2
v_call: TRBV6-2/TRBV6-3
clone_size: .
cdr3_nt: TGTGCCAGCAGTTACTCCACAGGGGTAGCCGGGGAGCTGTTTTTT
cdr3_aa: CASSYSTGVAGELFF

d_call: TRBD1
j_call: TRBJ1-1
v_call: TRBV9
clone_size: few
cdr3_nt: TGTGCCAGTAGCACATACGCCACAGGGGGAACTGAAGCTTTCTTT
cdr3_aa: CASSTYATGGTEAFF

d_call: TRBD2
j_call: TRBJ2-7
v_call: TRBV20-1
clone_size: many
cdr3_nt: TGCAGTGCTAGAGATCTACGGGGAGCGGGAGGCACCTACGAGCAGTACTTC
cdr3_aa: CSARDLRGAGGTYEQYF

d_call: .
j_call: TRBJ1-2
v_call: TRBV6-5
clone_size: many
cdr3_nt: TGTGCCAGCAGTTCCGGACCCATGAACTATGGCTACACCTTC
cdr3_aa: CASSSGPMNYGYTF

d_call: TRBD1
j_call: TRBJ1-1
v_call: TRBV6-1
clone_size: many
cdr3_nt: TGTGCCAGCAGAATCAACAGGGGGCTGAACACTGAAGCTTTCTTT
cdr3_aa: CASRINRGLNTEAFF

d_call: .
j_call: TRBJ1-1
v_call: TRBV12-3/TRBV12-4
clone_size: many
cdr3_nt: TGTGCCGGCAGCTCTTCGACAGCCTTGAACACTGAAGCTTTCTTT
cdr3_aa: CAGSSSTALNTEAFF

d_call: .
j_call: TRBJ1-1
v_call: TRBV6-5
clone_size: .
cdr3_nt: TGTGCCAGCAGTTACCGGACGGCTGACGAATCTTTTGAAGCTTTCTTT
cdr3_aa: CASSYRTADESFEAFF

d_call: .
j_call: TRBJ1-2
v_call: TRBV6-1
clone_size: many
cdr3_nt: TGTGCCAGCAGTGAAGCTCTCGGTAGGGAGAGTGGCTACACCTTC
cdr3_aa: CASSEALGRESGYTF